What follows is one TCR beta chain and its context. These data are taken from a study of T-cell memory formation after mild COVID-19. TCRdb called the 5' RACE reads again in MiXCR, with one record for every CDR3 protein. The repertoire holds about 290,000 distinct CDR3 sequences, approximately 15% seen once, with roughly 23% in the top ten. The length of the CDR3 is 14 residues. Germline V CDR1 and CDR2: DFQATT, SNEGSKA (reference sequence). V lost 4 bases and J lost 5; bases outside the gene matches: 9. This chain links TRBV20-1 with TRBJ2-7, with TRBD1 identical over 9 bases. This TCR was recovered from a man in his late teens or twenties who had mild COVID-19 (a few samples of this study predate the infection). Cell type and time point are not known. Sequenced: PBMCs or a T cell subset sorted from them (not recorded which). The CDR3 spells CSATNRGRSHEQYF. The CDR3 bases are TGCAGTGCTACCAACAGGGGGCGTAGCCACGAGCAGTACTTC.